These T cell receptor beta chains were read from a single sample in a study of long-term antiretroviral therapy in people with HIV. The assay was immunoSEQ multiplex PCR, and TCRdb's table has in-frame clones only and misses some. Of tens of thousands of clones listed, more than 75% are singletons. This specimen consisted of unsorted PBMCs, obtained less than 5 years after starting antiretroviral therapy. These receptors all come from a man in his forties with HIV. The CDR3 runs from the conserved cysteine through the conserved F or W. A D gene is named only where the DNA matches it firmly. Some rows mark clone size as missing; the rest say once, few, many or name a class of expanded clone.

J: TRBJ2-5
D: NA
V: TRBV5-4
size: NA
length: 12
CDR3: CASSTGLETQYF
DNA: TGTGCCAGCAGCACAGGGCTGGAGACCCAGTACTTC

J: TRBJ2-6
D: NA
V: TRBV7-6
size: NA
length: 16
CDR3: CASSADTSAGANVLTF
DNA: TGTGCCAGCAGCGCGGACACTAGTGCCGGGGCCAACGTCCTGACTTTC

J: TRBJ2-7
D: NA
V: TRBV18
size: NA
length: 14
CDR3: CASSSGGLPYEQYF
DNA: TGTGCCAGCTCTTCAGGGGGACTTCCCTACGAGCAGTACTTC

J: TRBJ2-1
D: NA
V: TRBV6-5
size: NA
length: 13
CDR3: CASTPPETNEQFF
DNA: TGTGCCAGCACCCCCCCCGAAACCAATGAGCAGTTCTTC

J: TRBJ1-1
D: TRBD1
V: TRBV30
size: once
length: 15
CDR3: CAWRVPGQLNTEAFF
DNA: TGTGCCTGGAGGGTACCGGGACAGTTGAACACTGAAGCTTTCTTT

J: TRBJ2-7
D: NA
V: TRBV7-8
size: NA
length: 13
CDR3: CASSPAPGYEQYF
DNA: TGTGCCAGCAGCCCAGCCCCGGGTTACGAGCAGTACTTC

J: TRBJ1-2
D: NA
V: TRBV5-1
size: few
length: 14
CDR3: CASSQGPGVDGYTF
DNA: TGCGCCAGCAGCCAGGGCCCAGGGGTCGATGGCTACACCTTC

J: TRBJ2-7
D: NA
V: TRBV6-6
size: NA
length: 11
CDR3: CATVSGHEQYF
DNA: TGTGCCACCGTGTCGGGCCACGAGCAGTACTTC

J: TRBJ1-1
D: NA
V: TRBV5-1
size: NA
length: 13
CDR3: CASSLGMNTEAFF
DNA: TGCGCCAGCAGCTTGGGAATGAACACTGAAGCTTTCTTT

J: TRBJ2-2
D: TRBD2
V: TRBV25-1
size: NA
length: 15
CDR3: CASSPWGSGTGELFF
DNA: TGTGCCAGCAGTCCATGGGGTAGCGGGACCGGGGAGCTGTTTTTT

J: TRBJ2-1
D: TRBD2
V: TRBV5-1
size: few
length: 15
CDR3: CASSSTGGLYNEQFF
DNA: TGCGCCAGCAGCTCCACGGGAGGCTTATACAATGAGCAGTTCTTC

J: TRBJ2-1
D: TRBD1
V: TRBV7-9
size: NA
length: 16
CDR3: CASSLNPTGTDNEQFF
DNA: TGTGCCAGCAGCTTAAACCCCACGGGGACAGACAATGAGCAGTTCTTC

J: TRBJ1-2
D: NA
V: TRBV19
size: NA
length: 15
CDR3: CASSPGPGLHYGYTF
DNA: TGTGCCAGTAGCCCTGGACCTGGCCTACACTATGGCTACACCTTC

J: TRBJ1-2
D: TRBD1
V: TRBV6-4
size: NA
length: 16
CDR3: CASSPTGKLRSDGYTF
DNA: TGTGCCAGCAGTCCGACAGGGAAACTTCGTAGCGATGGCTACACCTTC

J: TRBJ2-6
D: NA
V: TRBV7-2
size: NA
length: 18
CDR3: CASSFRVIKGSGANVLTF
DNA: TGTGCCAGCAGCTTCAGGGTGATTAAGGGCTCTGGGGCCAACGTCCTGACTTTC

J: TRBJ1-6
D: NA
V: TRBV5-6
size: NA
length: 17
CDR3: CASSLGGRVSNNSPLHF
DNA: TGTGCCAGCAGCCTGGGGGGCCGGGTGAGTAATAATTCACCCCTCCACTTT

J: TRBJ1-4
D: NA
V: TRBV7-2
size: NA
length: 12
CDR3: CASSPGGEKLFF
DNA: TGTGCCAGCAGCCCCGGGGGTGAAAAACTGTTTTTT

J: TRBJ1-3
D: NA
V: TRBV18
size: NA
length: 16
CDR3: CASSPLGEGSGNTIYF
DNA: TGTGCCAGCTCACCACTGGGGGAAGGCTCTGGAAACACCATATATTTT

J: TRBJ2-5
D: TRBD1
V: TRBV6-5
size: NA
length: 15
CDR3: CASSLTTGGQETQYF
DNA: TGTGCCAGCAGTCTAACGACAGGGGGACAAGAGACCCAGTACTTC

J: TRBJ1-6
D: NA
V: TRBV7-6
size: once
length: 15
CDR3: CASSLVLGPDSPLHF
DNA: TGTGCCAGCAGCTTAGTCCTGGGGCCGGATTCACCCCTCCACTTT

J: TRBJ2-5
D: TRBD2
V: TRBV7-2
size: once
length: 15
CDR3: CASNSLAGGQETQYF
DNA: TGTGCCAGCAACTCCCTAGCGGGGGGACAAGAGACCCAGTACTTC

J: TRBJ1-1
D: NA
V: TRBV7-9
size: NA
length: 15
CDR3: CASSLESGRGTEAFF
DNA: TGTGCCAGCAGCTTAGAGTCCGGCCGTGGAACTGAAGCTTTCTTT

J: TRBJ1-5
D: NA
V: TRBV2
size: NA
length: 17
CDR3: CASSEWAAGANNQPQHF
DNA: TGTGCCAGCAGTGAATGGGCGGCAGGGGCAAACAATCAGCCCCAGCATTTT

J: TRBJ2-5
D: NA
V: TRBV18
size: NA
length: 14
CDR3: CASSPQSHQETQYF
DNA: TGTGCCAGCTCACCACAGTCTCACCAAGAGACCCAGTACTTC